The 2 T cell receptor beta chains reported below all come from one sample, sequenced in a study of regulatory T cells in long-lasting Graves disease. CDR3-region Arm-PCR and iRepertoire HTBI primers produced the TCR beta libraries. A single record per CDR3 protein comes from TCRdb applying MiXCR to the multiplex PCR reads. The sample holds approximately 470,000 distinct CDR3 sequences, less than 25% seen once. Time point noted: persistent/refractory GD, antithyroid drugs over 5 years with positive TRAb. The authors made the TCR library using RNA they extracted from PBMCs. The sequencing here drew on peripheral blood mononuclear cells (PBMCs), taken when the disease was refractory, from a patient treated with antithyroid drugs. The origin of the receptors is a female donor with Graves disease.

This clonotype was counted many times. The chain uses TRBV12-3 or TRBV12-4 and TRBJ1-5, with TRBD1 as a possible D gene (6 bases). V dropped 4 bases and J dropped 5 bases, with 12 bases sitting between them. This CDR3 spans 14 amino acids. DNA of the CDR3: TGTGCCAGCAGTTATGGGGGGGGGCATCAGCCCCAGCATTTT. As protein: CASSYGGGHQPQHF.

The sample holds a few counts of this clonotype. This rearrangement joins TRBV6-1 to TRBJ2-7; a possible D gene is TRBD2 (7 bases). This CDR3 is 17 amino acids long. Germline assignment: CDR1 MNHNS and CDR2 SASEGT. The ends were cut back, 6 bases at V and 5 bases at J, with 26 bases in the middle. The CDR3 sequence: CASSQDRSSGGENEQYF. CDR3 in DNA: TGTGCCAGCAGCCAGGACAGATCTAGCGGAGGAGAGAACGAGCAGTACTTC.